This TCR beta chain was captured in a study of T-cell memory formation after mild COVID-19 (dated by TCRdb to the early 2020s). General notes on the study: TCR sequence clusters from the two donors were found to be largely donor specific. Two young, previously healthy adult volunteers made up the cohort, one male and one female. In two donors, T-cell clones that expanded and contracted after mild COVID-19 were tracked by sequencing TCRalpha and TCRbeta repertoires over time. Overall results and qualifications from the work: Some responding clones were found in pre-infection memory, which suggests that pre-existing cross-reactive memory T cells took part in the SARS-CoV-2 response. Contracting CD4+ clones appeared mostly in the CM and EM memory subsets, whereas CD8+ clones were enriched in EMRA. The second-wave clones that peaked on day 37 were not confirmed to be SARS-CoV-2 specific. The study covered only a couple of mild cases, and larger cohorts including severe cases with pre-infection samples were considered necessary. Clones that contracted from day 15 to 85 showed balanced CD4/CD8 phenotypes, whereas a second wave of clones that expanded from day 15 to 37 leaned towards CD4+.

Sequencing was performed on an Illumina NovaSeq 6000. TCRalpha and TCRbeta cDNA libraries were built by 5'RACE with constant-segment primers, adding sample barcodes and unique molecular identifiers. Trizol reagent was used to extract RNA from every sample. Amplification of the libraries took two PCR steps, and the second step added a second sample barcode plus Illumina TruSeq adapters. The libraries were sequenced on an Illumina NovaSeq using 2 x 150 bp paired-end reads. Per the original workflow: Reads were demultiplexed and collapsed into UMI-guided consensus sequences with migec v1.2.7. With mixcr v2.1.11, UMI consensuses were aligned to TRA and TRB V and J templates and assembled into clonotypes. A clonotype was counted as expanded or contracted only when both edgeR and NoisET called the clonotype significant, with the noise models trained on biological replicates. For edgeR calls, a false discovery rate-adjusted p below 0.01 and a log2 fold-change threshold of 1 were applied. As an exploratory analysis of dynamics, max-normalized trajectories of the 1000 most abundant clonotypes were examined with PCA combined with hierarchical clustering. Separately sequenced CD4+ and CD8+ repertoires were used to assign the CD4 or CD8 phenotype of responding clones. TCRdb cleaned the public reads at Q25 with fastp, built clones with MiXCR and kept in-frame beta chains. Records with the same CDR3 protein are collapsed into one entry carrying the most frequent genes and DNA. The V and J calls and clone size are TCRdb's, not the authors'. The sample contains 150,000 or so distinct CDR3 sequences, almost 25% of them found a single time. The ten most abundant clones make up roughly a quarter of the sample.

As for this clonotype: What this receptor recognizes is not known. No base-level quality is on record; no much larger clone is a single base apart.

PBMCs were isolated by Ficoll-Paque density gradient centrifugation. In the germline V gene, CDR1 corresponds to SNHLY and CDR2 to FYNNEI. From the cysteine up to the phenylalanine, the CDR3 has a length of 12 residues. Of all the DNA, just the CDR3 is kept, 36 bases in frame from base 1. V loses 4 bases of germline sequence and J loses 4 bases, and the interval between the two ends is 5 bases. The sequenced sample was PBMCs or a T cell subset sorted from them (not recorded which). The sequence was obtained from an adult woman who had mild COVID-19 (a few samples of this study predate the infection). The sample titles of this study are shuffled in the database, so cell type and time point are left out; the donor was told from shared clones. This chain joins TRBV2 to TRBJ2-1; the D gene assignment is ambiguous. The DNA reads TGTGCCAGCAGTGTAGGGTACAATGAGCAGTTCTTC. Its coded protein is CASSVGYNEQFF.